This T cell receptor beta chain was observed in a study of cytomegalovirus exposure and HLA in healthy donors. Unmatched junction bases numbered 16, after V lost 6 bases and J lost 4 bases. Germline V gene data show CDR1 as SNHLY and CDR2 as FYNNEI. The CDR3 length is 17 residues. In the PCR, 60 Vbeta and 13 Jbeta primers were used. Methods used by the authors: Later work found around 80 million unique TCR beta chains, with about 10 million shared. The data were produced by immunoSEQ multiplex PCR, yet TCRdb's version contains in-frame clones alone and is incomplete. From that table come the V and J calls and clone size; the DNA was used to work out D and trimming. The sample carries 100,000 or so clones, approximately 72% recorded once. This clone was counted once.

The specimen was PBMCs. V gene TRBV2 combines with J gene TRBJ2-3; 7 bases are a match to TRBD1. The clonotype was recovered from a young man in good health and CMV-seronegative. CDR3 residues: CASRGARVGGGSDTQYF. The CDR3 bases are TGTGCCAGCAGGGGGGCCCGCGTAGGGGGCGGATCAGATACGCAGTATTTT.